The rows below give T cell receptor beta chains drawn from one sample of a study of T cell responses to AZD1222 COVID-19 vaccine. Profiling relied on immunoSEQ multiplex PCR, and the TCRdb table lists in-frame clones only, not all of them. Found here are almost 95,000 clones, about 85% of them singletons; the top ten hold 4.5% to 5%. The sequencing here drew on peripheral blood, taken 28 days after the second AZD1222 dose. The receptors here all came from an adult who received the AZD1222 COVID-19 vaccine. CDR3s include the opening cysteine and the closing phenylalanine or tryptophan. Fields, in order: J gene, clone size, D gene, V gene, CDR3 DNA, CDR3 protein. A D gene is named only where the DNA matches it firmly. Clone size is shown for a subset of rows, as once, few, many or a class of expanded clone.

j_gene: TRBJ1-4
abundance: .
d_gene: .
v_gene: TRBV9
CDR3nt: TGTGCCAGCAGCCGTACCGGGACACTAAATGAAAAACTGTTTTTT
CDR3aa: CASSRTGTLNEKLFF

j_gene: TRBJ2-2
abundance: .
d_gene: .
v_gene: TRBV12-3/TRBV12-4
CDR3nt: TGTGCCAGCAGTTTGTTGAACACCGGGGAGCTGTTTTTT
CDR3aa: CASSLLNTGELFF

j_gene: TRBJ2-2
abundance: .
d_gene: .
v_gene: TRBV9
CDR3nt: TGTGCCAGCAGCGTCGGAGGGGGTTACACCGGGGAGCTGTTTTTT
CDR3aa: CASSVGGGYTGELFF

j_gene: TRBJ2-1
abundance: .
d_gene: .
v_gene: TRBV27
CDR3nt: TGTGCCAGCAGCCAACAGGTTTCGGACAATGAGCAGTTCTTC
CDR3aa: CASSQQVSDNEQFF

j_gene: TRBJ2-1
abundance: .
d_gene: TRBD2
v_gene: TRBV30
CDR3nt: TGTGCCTGGAGTTTATTCGCGGGAGTTGGCAATGAGCAGTTCTTC
CDR3aa: CAWSLFAGVGNEQFF

j_gene: TRBJ1-5
abundance: .
d_gene: TRBD1
v_gene: TRBV20-1
CDR3nt: TGCAGTGCTAGTCGTGCGAGACAGGGGGCTCCTCGGTACAATCAGCCCCAGCATTTT
CDR3aa: CSASRARQGAPRYNQPQHF

j_gene: TRBJ1-1
abundance: once
d_gene: .
v_gene: TRBV7-9
CDR3nt: TGTGCCAGCAGCTTAGATCGTCCTCGTGGCACTGAAGCTTTCTTT
CDR3aa: CASSLDRPRGTEAFF

j_gene: TRBJ2-1
abundance: .
d_gene: .
v_gene: TRBV6-2/TRBV6-3
CDR3nt: TGTGCCAGCAGTTACCCGATTCCCCCAGGAACCATTATCTACAATGAGCAGTTCTTC
CDR3aa: CASSYPIPPGTIIYNEQFF

j_gene: TRBJ2-1
abundance: few
d_gene: .
v_gene: TRBV3-1/TRBV3-2
CDR3nt: TGTGCCAGCAGCCAGGACAGCAGCTCCTACAATGAGCAGTTCTTC
CDR3aa: CASSQDSSSYNEQFF

j_gene: TRBJ2-1
abundance: few
d_gene: .
v_gene: TRBV11-2
CDR3nt: TGTGCCAGCAGCTTAGATCTTGGGAATGAGCAGTTCTTC
CDR3aa: CASSLDLGNEQFF

j_gene: TRBJ2-7
abundance: .
d_gene: .
v_gene: TRBV27
CDR3nt: TGTGCCAGCAGTTCCAGGGGCCGTAGCTCCTACGAGCAGTACTTC
CDR3aa: CASSSRGRSSYEQYF

j_gene: TRBJ1-1
abundance: .
d_gene: .
v_gene: TRBV7-9
CDR3nt: TGTGCCAGCAGCTCCAACCGGGACACCTCGAACACTGAAGCTTTCTTT
CDR3aa: CASSSNRDTSNTEAFF

j_gene: TRBJ2-1
abundance: .
d_gene: TRBD2
v_gene: TRBV7-3
CDR3nt: TGTGCCAGCAGCTACGGACTAGCGGGGGATGAGCAGTTCTTC
CDR3aa: CASSYGLAGDEQFF

j_gene: TRBJ1-2
abundance: .
d_gene: TRBD1
v_gene: TRBV3-1/TRBV3-2
CDR3nt: TGTGCCAGCAGCCAAGGGGACAGTTTTTACTATGGCTACACCTTC
CDR3aa: CASSQGDSFYYGYTF

j_gene: TRBJ2-7
abundance: .
d_gene: TRBD1
v_gene: TRBV7-9
CDR3nt: TGTGCCAGCAGCATCCTGGGACAGGGGCCCCCCGAGCAGTACTTC
CDR3aa: CASSILGQGPPEQYF

j_gene: TRBJ1-1
abundance: .
d_gene: .
v_gene: TRBV11-3
CDR3nt: TGTGCCAGCAGCCCCCAGGGGAGTGGTGAAGCTTTCTTT
CDR3aa: CASSPQGSGEAFF

j_gene: TRBJ1-2
abundance: few
d_gene: TRBD1
v_gene: TRBV5-4
CDR3nt: TGTGCCACAAGCCGGGACAGAAACTATGGCTACACCTTC
CDR3aa: CATSRDRNYGYTF

j_gene: TRBJ2-1
abundance: .
d_gene: TRBD2
v_gene: TRBV11-3
CDR3nt: TGTGCCAGCAGTTACCTAGCGGGGGAATACAATGAGCAGTTCTTC
CDR3aa: CASSYLAGEYNEQFF

j_gene: TRBJ2-1
abundance: .
d_gene: .
v_gene: TRBV11-2
CDR3nt: TGTGCCAGCAGCTTGAACAGGTTTGTCTCCTACAATGAGCAGTTCTTC
CDR3aa: CASSLNRFVSYNEQFF

j_gene: TRBJ2-7
abundance: once
d_gene: TRBD2
v_gene: TRBV13
CDR3nt: TGTGCCAGCAGCGCGACTAGCGGGGGGGAGGGCTCCTACGAGCAGTACTTC
CDR3aa: CASSATSGGEGSYEQYF

j_gene: TRBJ1-6
abundance: .
d_gene: TRBD1
v_gene: TRBV4-2
CDR3nt: TGTGCCAGCGGACACAGGGGGACACCCCTCCACTTT
CDR3aa: CASGHRGTPLHF

j_gene: TRBJ1-2
abundance: .
d_gene: .
v_gene: TRBV18
CDR3nt: TGTGCCAGCTCACAAAGCGCCGGAATCTATGGCTACACCTTC
CDR3aa: CASSQSAGIYGYTF

j_gene: TRBJ1-4
abundance: .
d_gene: TRBD1
v_gene: TRBV7-2
CDR3nt: TGTGCCAGCAGCGATGCCGGGACAGGAAATGAAAAACTGTTTTTT
CDR3aa: CASSDAGTGNEKLFF

j_gene: TRBJ1-6
abundance: .
d_gene: .
v_gene: TRBV6-5
CDR3nt: TGTGCCAGCAGTTACTCGAATACGGAAAATTCACCCCTCCACTTT
CDR3aa: CASSYSNTENSPLHF